The clone carrying this TCR beta chain was seen repeatedly, ten times or more. The antigen remains undetermined. These data originate in a study of T cells in Graves' hyperthyroidism and ophthalmopathy. Findings and caveats of the study: Blood held most thyroid clonotypes expanded above 0.001 frequency.

With 5 bases removed from V and 7 bases from J, the gap between germline ends came to 21 bases. There are 15 residues in the CDR3. Germline CDR1 and CDR2: SGHTA and FQGTGA. It was considered stable Graves' hyperthyroidism when ophthalmopathy did not progress within 18 months. The PBMCs were sourced from fresh peripheral blood (more than 8.5 ml). TCR beta CDR3 sequences were amplified from RNA transcripts. HTBI primers drove first-round RT-PCR of the TCR CDR3. A single record per CDR3 protein comes from TCRdb applying MiXCR to the multiplex PCR reads. The sample includes about 350,000 distinct CDR3 sequences, 11% to 15% seen only once; the top ten take about 26%.

The TCR comes from a woman aged 30 to 39 with Graves' hyperthyroidism. The J gene is TRBJ2-7, the V gene TRBV7-3; D tentatively reads TRBD1 or TRBD2 (5 bases each). The sequenced sample was blood. CDR3 protein: CASSPHGQGVGEQYF. DNA for the CDR3: TGTGCCAGCAGCCCCCACGGGCAGGGAGTAGGGGAGCAGTACTTC.